Below are 30 T cell receptor beta chains sequenced from a single sample in a study of cytomegalovirus exposure and HLA in healthy donors. PCR amplification relied on 60 Vbeta primers (plus 13 Jbeta primers). Produced via immunoSEQ multiplex PCR; TCRdb's table is partial and in-frame only. The sample holds roughly 130,000 clones, roughly two thirds seen once. Source material: PBMCs. The receptor set was obtained from a man aged 25 to 45 in good health and CMV-seropositive.

This clone showed up just a few times. The chain employs TRBV5-4 and TRBJ2-7; perhaps TRBD2 as D (5 bases). Germline loops: CDR1 SGHNT, CDR2 YYREEE (reference sequence). The V gene lost 4 bases and the J gene lost 4 bases, with 12 bases spanning the gap. This CDR3 spans 13 amino acids. The CDR3: CASSHGNDYEQYF. The CDR3 bases are TGTGCCAGCAGCCACGGGAATGATTACGAGCAGTACTTC.

The V call is TRBV4-1, the J call TRBJ1-1; the D gene is possibly TRBD1 (5 bases). CDR1 and CDR2 (germline): MGHRA, YSYEKL. V lost 1 base, J lost 4 bases, and 19 bases lay in between. This CDR3 has 17 amino acids. CDR3 region: CASSQAIPRVVGTEAFF. The DNA of the CDR3 is TGCGCCAGCAGCCAAGCGATCCCCAGGGTCGTTGGCACTGAAGCTTTCTTT.

The rearrangement joins TRBV6-5 to TRBJ2-6; D is unresolved. The germline V and J ends were trimmed by 6 bases and 0 bases, with 6 bases remaining between them. Germline CDR1 MNHEY, CDR2 SVGAGI. The CDR3 is 14 residues long. CDR3 nucleotides: TGTGCCAGCAGGCAGTTCTCTGGGGCCAACGTCCTGACTTTC. It yields the protein CASRQFSGANVLTF.

This clone turned up a few times. The rearrangement joins TRBV28 to TRBJ2-1; 7 bases fit TRBD2. The CDR3 is 16 amino acids. Looked up from germline, CDR1 is MDHEN and CDR2 is SYDVKM. The junction had 6 bases not matched to a gene; V was cut back by 0 bases and J by 4 bases. The CDR3 is CASSLWVAGPYNEQFF. CDR3 in DNA: TGTGCCAGCAGTTTATGGGTAGCGGGCCCTTACAATGAGCAGTTCTTC.

This clone has more than one count but fewer than ten. This chain links TRBV10-3 with TRBJ2-2; D possibly corresponds to TRBD2 (7 bases). The CDR3 sequence is 15 residues long. V was cut by 0 bases and J by 6 bases, with 11 bases left in between. Germline V gene lookup returns CDR1 ENHRY and CDR2 SYGVKD. CDR3 protein: CAISESFGGPGELFF. The CDR3 DNA reads as TGTGCCATCAGTGAGTCGTTCGGGGGGCCCGGGGAGCTGTTTTTT.

The gene calls are TRBV2 and TRBJ1-1, with 7 bases matching TRBD1. The CDR3 has 15 amino acids. After removal of 7 bases from V and 3 bases from J, the junction contained 11 bases not matched to a gene. CDR1 SNHLY and CDR2 FYNNEI come from the germline V gene. The CDR3 region is CASNGQAGGYTEAFF. The CDR3 DNA follows: TGTGCCAGCAACGGACAGGCAGGAGGGTACACTGAAGCTTTCTTT.

A few counts support this clone. CDR3 DNA: TGCAGCGTCGCAGGGGTCACTGAAGCTTTCTTT. Amino acid sequence: CSVAGVTEAFF. The rearrangement uses TRBV29-1 and TRBJ1-1, with a tentative D call TRBD1 (6 bases). The CDR3 covers 11 residues. The germline gives CDR1 SQVTM, CDR2 ANQGSEA. V lost 6 bases and J 4 bases, leaving 9 bases between the germline ends.

The chain is built from TRBV27 and TRBJ1-2; TRBD1 is a possible D gene (6 bases). Trimming removed 2 bases from V and 7 bases from J, with 11 bases in between. Germline CDR1 reads MNHEY; CDR2 reads SMNVEV (reference sequence). This CDR3 spans 13 amino acids. The CDR3 region is CASSLAPGVGYTF. CDR3 bases: TGTGCCAGCAGTTTAGCCCCAGGGGTTGGCTACACCTTC.

The V gene is TRBV5-4, the J gene TRBJ2-5; 9 positions agree with TRBD1. The J segment lost 5 bases and the V segment lost 0 bases, leaving 5 bases of the junction unmatched. This CDR3 has 15 residues. Germline values: CDR1 SGHNT, CDR2 YYREEE (reference sequence). The CDR3 loop reads CASSLGDRAAETQYF. The DNA of the CDR3 is TGTGCCAGCAGCTTGGGGGACAGGGCGGCGGAGACCCAGTACTTC.

The rearrangement uses TRBV6-5 and TRBJ1-6, with a weak D call TRBD1 (6 bases). V was clipped by 5 bases and J by 14 bases, with 22 bases between them. The germline CDR1 and CDR2 sequences are MNHEY and SVGAGI. This CDR3 is built from 15 residues. CDR3 loop: CASSPWGQGRRALHF. The CDR3 nucleotides read TGTGCCAGCAGTCCCTGGGGGCAGGGGAGAAGAGCCCTCCACTTT.

The CDR3 DNA reads TGTGCCACCAGCAGAGATCGGGCGGGAATAGATACGCAGTATTTT. This gives the protein CATSRDRAGIDTQYF. The V gene is TRBV15, the J gene TRBJ2-3, with D possibly matching TRBD2 (6 bases). The CDR3 sequence is 15 residues long. The V end lost 0 bases, the J end lost 5 bases, and 12 bases lay between the germline ends. CDR1 is LNHNV, CDR2 YYDKDF, per germline (reference sequence). Full variable domain (rest looked up from reference TRBV15 and TRBJ2-3): DAMVIQNPRYQVTQFGKPVTLSCSQTLNHNVMYWYQQKSSQAPKLLFHYYDKDFNNEADTPDNFQSRRPNTSFCFLDIRSPGLGDTAMYLCATSRDRAGIDTQYFGPGTRLTVL.

This rearrangement joins TRBV7-8 to TRBJ2-2, with D perhaps matching TRBD2 (6 bases). The length of the CDR3 is 16 residues. Per the germline V gene, CDR1 is SGHVS and CDR2 is FQNEAQ. V was pared by 4 bases and J by 4 bases, with 16 bases between. DNA of the CDR3: TGTGCCAGCAGCTCGACTAGTGCCTTTAGCACCGGGGAGCTGTTTTTT. Translation: CASSSTSAFSTGELFF.

The J gene is TRBJ2-1, the V gene TRBV7-9, with a possible D match to TRBD1 (6 bases). Germline V gives CDR1 SEHNR, CDR2 FQNEAQ (reference sequence). The CDR3 runs to 17 residues. V lost 5 bases and J lost 5, with 22 bases in between. The CDR3 loop is CASSQGGGRGGHNEQFF. The DNA of the CDR3 is TGTGCCAGCAGCCAAGGCGGAGGCAGGGGTGGACACAATGAGCAGTTCTTC.

The table lists this clone with a few counts. The chain uses TRBV5-4 and TRBJ2-6; D possibly corresponds to TRBD1 (5 bases). CDR1 SGHNT and CDR2 YYREEE come from the germline V gene (reference sequence). V shed 0 bases and J shed 3 bases, with 7 bases lying between them. The CDR3 totals 15 residues. The CDR3 sequence is CASSLVDSGANVLTF. For the CDR3, the DNA is TGTGCCAGCAGCTTGGTAGACAGTGGGGCCAACGTCCTGACTTTC.

The gene calls are TRBV19 and TRBJ2-3; TRBD2 aligns across 16 bases. Germline CDR1 and CDR2: LNHDA and SQIVND (reference sequence). V dropped 4 bases and J dropped 1; count of bases not matched to a gene: 8. The CDR3 runs to 19 residues. The CDR3 nucleotides read TGTGCCAGTAGTAGGGGACTAGCGGGAGGGCCTTCAGGCACAGATACGCAGTATTTT. Its translation is CASSRGLAGGPSGTDTQYF.

This clone was observed a handful of times. The chain is built from TRBV27 and TRBJ1-2, with 7 bases lining up with TRBD1. Germline assignment: CDR1 MNHEY and CDR2 SMNVEV (reference sequence). V lost 5 bases, J lost 0 bases, and 12 bases stayed unmatched. This CDR3 is 17 amino acids long. CDR3 residues: CASSPIYRGHPNYGYTF. The CDR3 coding sequence is TGTGCCAGCAGTCCAATCTACAGGGGACACCCTAACTATGGCTACACCTTC.

The CDR3 DNA is TGCGCCAGCAGCGGCGGACAGGGGGCGGATGAAAAACTGTTTTTT. Amino acid sequence: CASSGGQGADEKLFF. The chain links TRBV5-1 to TRBJ1-4; 11 bases are shared with TRBD1. V was clipped by 4 bases and J by 6 bases; unmatched bases: 5. This CDR3 has 15 amino acids. The V gene's germline CDR1 is SGHRS and CDR2 YFSETQ.

This rearrangement joins TRBV27 to TRBJ2-7, with 7 bases fitting TRBD1. The CDR3 has 15 residues. Trimming at V came to 5 bases and at J to 0 bases, leaving 7 bases not matched to a gene. Germline values: CDR1 MNHEY, CDR2 SMNVEV (reference sequence). The CDR3 DNA follows: TGTGCCAGCAGTCTTCTAGGGACAGCCTCCTACGAGCAGTACTTC. Encoded protein: CASSLLGTASYEQYF.

This rearrangement joins TRBV29-1 to TRBJ2-7; 8 positions match TRBD1. Germline assignment: CDR1 SQVTM and CDR2 ANQGSEA. This CDR3 spans 14 amino acids. J lost 3 bases, V lost 4 bases, and 8 bases had no gene match. CDR3 region: CSVVQGAGIYEQYF. The DNA for the CDR3 is TGCAGCGTTGTTCAGGGGGCCGGGATCTACGAGCAGTACTTC.

This chain connects TRBV28 to TRBJ1-2, with D perhaps TRBD1 (5 bases). Germline V gives CDR1 MDHEN, CDR2 SYDVKM. The CDR3 consists of 18 residues. Trimming shortened V by 3 bases and J by 0 bases, and 20 bases separated the two germline ends. The CDR3 nucleotides are TGTGCCAGCAGTTTTTTTAGGGGATACTATGAAGCTAACTATGGCTACACCTTC. Its protein product is CASSFFRGYYEANYGYTF.

This clone came up a few times. The CDR3 sequence is CASSFTGTQETQYF. CDR3 bases: TGCGCCAGCAGCTTTACAGGGACCCAAGAGACCCAGTACTTC. V and J are TRBV5-1 and TRBJ2-5, with TRBD1 as a possible D gene (6 bases). The V end was cut by 2 bases, the J end by 1 base, with 9 bases between. Germline lookup yields CDR1 SGHRS and CDR2 YFSETQ. The CDR3 runs to 14 residues.

The V gene is TRBV29-1, the J gene TRBJ2-7; 9 nucleotides align to TRBD1. Looked up from germline, CDR1 is SQVTM and CDR2 is ANQGSEA. V lost 3 bases to trimming and J lost 5 bases; unmatched junction nucleotides: 5. CDR3 length: 13 amino acids. The CDR3 coding sequence is TGCAGCGTTGAGGGACAGGGTCTGGACGAGCAGTACTTC. Translation gives CSVEGQGLDEQYF.

The sample holds a few counts of this clone. The chain carries TRBV30 and TRBJ2-7, with TRBD1 matching 7 bases. The germline gives CDR1 GTSNPN, CDR2 SVGIG (reference sequence). This CDR3 has 13 residues. J lost 5 bases, V lost 2 bases, and 6 bases had no gene match. The CDR3: CAWSRQGRDEQYF. In DNA form, the CDR3 reads TGTGCCTGGAGTAGACAGGGAAGGGACGAGCAGTACTTC.

The V call is TRBV10-3, the J call TRBJ2-1; 10 bases agree with TRBD2. The CDR3 runs to 18 residues. Germline-derived CDR1 and CDR2 are ENHRY and SYGVKD. V trimming: 4 bases; J trimming: 6 bases; junction bases outside the gene matches: 15. The CDR3 DNA reads as TGTGCCATCAGTGTGTGGGGTAGCGGGAGGAGGGGGACCAATGAGCAGTTCTTC. Translating gives CAISVWGSGRRGTNEQFF.

V is TRBV19 and J is TRBJ2-4, with 10 bases that match TRBD2. Germline lookup yields CDR1 LNHDA and CDR2 SQIVND (reference sequence). This CDR3 spans 16 amino acids. The junction had 7 bases not matched to a gene; V was cut back by 5 bases and J by 3 bases. The DNA for the CDR3 is TGTGCCAGTAGTCGTGGACTAGCGGACCACAAAAACATTCAGTACTTC. It encodes CASSRGLADHKNIQYF.

The chain uses TRBV5-1 and TRBJ1-2; TRBD1 is a possible D gene (5 bases). Germline-derived CDR1 and CDR2 are SGHRS and YFSETQ. The CDR3 covers 17 residues. The V gene lost 0 bases and the J gene lost 0 bases, with 15 bases spanning the gap. The chain's CDR3 is CASSLVAGTRTNYGYTF. DNA for the CDR3: TGCGCCAGCAGCTTGGTGGCGGGGACCAGAACTAACTATGGCTACACCTTC.

This clone was observed a single time. V and J are TRBV5-4 and TRBJ1-2; D possibly corresponds to TRBD1 (5 bases). Germline V CDR1 and CDR2: SGHNT, YYREEE (reference sequence). Trimming took 4 bases from V and 5 from J, leaving 18 bases between them. The CDR3 covers 15 residues. The CDR3 sequence is CASSPFHGGEYGYTF. CDR3 sequence (DNA): TGTGCCAGCAGCCCATTCCATGGAGGGGAATATGGCTACACCTTC.

The chain has TRBV18 and TRBJ2-5; D unclear. V dropped 6 bases and J dropped 2 bases, with 13 bases sitting between them. Germline V gene sequence: CDR1 KGHSH, CDR2 LQKENI. This CDR3 has 14 amino acids. The CDR3 loop reads CASSPNGRQETQYF. The DNA of the CDR3 is TGTGCCAGCTCCCCCAACGGCAGGCAAGAGACCCAGTACTTC.

This clone has only one observation. The gene calls are TRBV7-8 and TRBJ1-1; tentatively, D is TRBD1 (5 bases). V lost 3 bases and J lost 8, with 13 bases in between. Germline CDR1 and CDR2: SGHVS and FQNEAQ. There are 13 residues in the CDR3. The CDR3: CASSLGGAEEAFF. DNA for the CDR3: TGTGCCAGCAGCTTGGGTGGGGCGGAGGAAGCTTTCTTT.

V usage is TRBV4-1 and J usage is TRBJ2-1, with 9 bases fitting TRBD2. CDR3 size: 17 residues. From germline, CDR1 is MGHRA and CDR2 YSYEKL. V was pared by 0 bases and J by 4 bases, with 7 bases of the junction left unmatched. The CDR3 loop is CASSQERSSGRYNEQFF. The CDR3 region has the DNA TGCGCCAGCAGCCAAGAAAGGTCAAGCGGGAGGTACAATGAGCAGTTCTTC.